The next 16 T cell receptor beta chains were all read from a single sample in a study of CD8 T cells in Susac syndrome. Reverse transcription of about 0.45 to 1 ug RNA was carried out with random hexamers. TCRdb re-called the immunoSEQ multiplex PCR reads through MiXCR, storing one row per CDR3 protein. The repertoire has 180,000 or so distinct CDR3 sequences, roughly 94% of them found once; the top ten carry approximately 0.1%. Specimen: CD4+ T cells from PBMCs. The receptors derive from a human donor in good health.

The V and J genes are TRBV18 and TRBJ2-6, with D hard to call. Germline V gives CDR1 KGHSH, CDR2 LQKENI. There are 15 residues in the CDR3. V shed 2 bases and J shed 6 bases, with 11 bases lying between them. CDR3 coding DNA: TGTGCCAGCTCACCAGGGGTCGCGGAGGCCAACGTCCTGACTTTC. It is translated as CASSPGVAEANVLTF.

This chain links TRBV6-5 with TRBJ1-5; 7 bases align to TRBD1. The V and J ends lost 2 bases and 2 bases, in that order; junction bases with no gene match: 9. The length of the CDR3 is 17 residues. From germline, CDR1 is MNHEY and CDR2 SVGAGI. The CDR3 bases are TGTGCCAGCAGTTACGGGCCCCACAGGGGTGGCAATCAGCCCCAGCATTTT. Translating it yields CASSYGPHRGGNQPQHF.

The DNA of the CDR3 is TGCAGTGCCCATCGGACAGGCACCTATGGCTACACCTTC. It codes for CSAHRTGTYGYTF. J is TRBJ1-2 and V is TRBV20-1, with 7 bases aligning to TRBD1. The CDR3 is 13 amino acids. Unmatched junction bases numbered 8, after V lost 6 bases and J lost 4 bases. Germline V CDR1 and CDR2: DFQATT, SNEGSKA (reference sequence).

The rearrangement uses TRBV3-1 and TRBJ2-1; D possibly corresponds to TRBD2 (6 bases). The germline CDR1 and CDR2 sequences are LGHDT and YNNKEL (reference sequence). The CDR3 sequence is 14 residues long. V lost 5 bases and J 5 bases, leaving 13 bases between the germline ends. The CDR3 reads CASSFTTSNNEQFF. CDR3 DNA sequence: TGTGCCAGCAGCTTTACGACTAGTAACAATGAGCAGTTCTTC.

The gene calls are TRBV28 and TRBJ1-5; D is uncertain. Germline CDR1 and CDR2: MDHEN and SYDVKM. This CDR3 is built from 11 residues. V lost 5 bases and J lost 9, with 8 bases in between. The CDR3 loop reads CASSTTRPQHF. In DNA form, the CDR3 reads TGTGCCAGCAGTACCACTCGGCCCCAGCATTTT.

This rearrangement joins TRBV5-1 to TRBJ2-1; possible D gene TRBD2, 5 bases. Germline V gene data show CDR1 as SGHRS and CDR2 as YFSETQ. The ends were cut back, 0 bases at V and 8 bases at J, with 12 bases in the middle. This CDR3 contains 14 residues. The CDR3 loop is CASSLVSAVDEQFF. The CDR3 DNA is TGCGCCAGCAGCTTGGTGTCAGCGGTTGATGAGCAGTTCTTC.

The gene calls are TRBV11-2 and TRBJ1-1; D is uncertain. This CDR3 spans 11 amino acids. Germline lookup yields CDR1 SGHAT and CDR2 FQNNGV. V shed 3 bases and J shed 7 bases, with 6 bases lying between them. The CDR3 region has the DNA TGTGCCAGCAGCTTCGGGATTGAAGCTTTCTTT. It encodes CASSFGIEAFF.

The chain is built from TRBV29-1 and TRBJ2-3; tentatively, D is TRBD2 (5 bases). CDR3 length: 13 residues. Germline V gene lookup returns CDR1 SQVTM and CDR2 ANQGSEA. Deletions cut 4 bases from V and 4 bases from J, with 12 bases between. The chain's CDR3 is CSVGPGTSDTQYF. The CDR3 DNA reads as TGCAGCGTTGGGCCGGGAACCTCAGATACGCAGTATTTT.

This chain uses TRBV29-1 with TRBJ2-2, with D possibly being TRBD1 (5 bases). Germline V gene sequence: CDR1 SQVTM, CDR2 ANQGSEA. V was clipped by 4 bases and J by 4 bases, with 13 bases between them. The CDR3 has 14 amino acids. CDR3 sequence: CSVVPRTTTGELFF. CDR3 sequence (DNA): TGCAGCGTTGTTCCCCGGACAACCACCGGGGAGCTGTTTTTT.

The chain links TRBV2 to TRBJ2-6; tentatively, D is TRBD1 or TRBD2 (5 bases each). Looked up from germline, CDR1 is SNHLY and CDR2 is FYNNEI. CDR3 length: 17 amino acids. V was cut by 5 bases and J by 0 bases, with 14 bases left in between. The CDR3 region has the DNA TGTGCCAGCAGTTACACCGGGGCCAGCTCTGGGGCCAACGTCCTGACTTTC. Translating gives CASSYTGASSGANVLTF.

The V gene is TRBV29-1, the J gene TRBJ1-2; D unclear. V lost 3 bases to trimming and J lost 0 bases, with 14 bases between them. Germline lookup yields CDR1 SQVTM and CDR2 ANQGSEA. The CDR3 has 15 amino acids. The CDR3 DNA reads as TGCAGCGTTGAGCGGATTGGGGATACTAACTATGGCTACACCTTC. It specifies CSVERIGDTNYGYTF. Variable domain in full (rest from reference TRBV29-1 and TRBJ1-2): SAVISQKPSRDICQRGTSLTIQCQVDSQVTMMFWYRQQPGQSLTLIATANQGSEATYESGFVIDKFPISRPNLTFSTLTVSNMSPEDSSIYLCSVERIGDTNYGYTFGSGTRLTVV.

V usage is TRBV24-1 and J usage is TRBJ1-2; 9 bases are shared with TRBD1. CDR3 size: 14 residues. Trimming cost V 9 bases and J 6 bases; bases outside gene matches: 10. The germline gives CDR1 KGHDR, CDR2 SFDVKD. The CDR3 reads CATADRGRRHGYTF. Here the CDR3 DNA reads TGTGCCACCGCGGACAGGGGCCGCAGACATGGCTACACCTTC.

CDR3 coding DNA: TGTGCCAGCAGTATTGAGACCCAGTACTTC. It is translated as CASSIETQYF. The chain uses TRBV12-3 or TRBV12-4 and TRBJ2-5, with D unresolved. This CDR3 contains 10 residues. Trimming took off 5 bases at V and 5 bases at J, with 3 bases between the two ends.

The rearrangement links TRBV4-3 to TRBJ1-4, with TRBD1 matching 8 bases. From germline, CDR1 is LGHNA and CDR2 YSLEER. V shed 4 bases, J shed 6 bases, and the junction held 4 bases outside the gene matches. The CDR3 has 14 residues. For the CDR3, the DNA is TGCGCCAGCAGCCCGACAGGGGCTGATGAAAAACTGTTTTTT. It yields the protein CASSPTGADEKLFF.

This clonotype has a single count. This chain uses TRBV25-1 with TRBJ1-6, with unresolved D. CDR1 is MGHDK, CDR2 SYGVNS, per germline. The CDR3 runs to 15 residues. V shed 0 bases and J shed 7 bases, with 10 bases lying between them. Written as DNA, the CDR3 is TGTGCCAGCAGTGAATATCAAGGGCACAATTCACCCCTCCACTTT. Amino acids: CASSEYQGHNSPLHF.

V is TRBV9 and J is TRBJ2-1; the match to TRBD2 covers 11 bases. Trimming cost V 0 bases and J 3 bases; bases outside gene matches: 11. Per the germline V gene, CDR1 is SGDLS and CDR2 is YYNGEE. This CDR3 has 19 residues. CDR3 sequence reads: CASSVVVAGGNVVYNEQFF. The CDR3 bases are TGTGCCAGCAGCGTAGTAGTAGCGGGGGGGAATGTTGTCTACAATGAGCAGTTCTTC.